The 7 T cell receptor beta chains listed next were all sequenced from one sample in a study of human T cells and chemical hapten exposure (dated by TCRdb to the early 2020s). The library was prepared using RACE. Sequencing relied on a NextSeq 500. TCRdb reanalyzed the raw reads on its own, using fastp at Q25 for trimming and MiXCR for clone calling, and kept in-frame beta chains. Every entry covers one CDR3 protein and lists the most common genes and DNA from its rows. The sample profile shows 300,000 to 450,000 distinct CDR3 sequences; approximately 5.1% of them were found once. About 2.5% of the sample is taken by the ten largest. The time point label corresponds to: pre-sensitization, week 0. Sample treatment or condition, as interpreted from the label and publication: therapeutic diphenylcyclopropenone sensitization with weekly scalp DPC. Sample: whole blood, taken in connection with sensitization to the hapten diphenylcyclopropenone (DPC). These TCRs come from a woman in her fifties or sixties with alopecia areata. Some clones in this sample may be carry-over from other donors' samples.

This clonotype was found many times. The chain uses TRBV3-1 and TRBJ1-3, with 7 bases identical to TRBD1. The V and J ends lost 5 bases and 0 bases, in that order; junction bases with no gene match: 13. The CDR3 is made up of 18 amino acids. Germline V gene lookup returns CDR1 LGHDT and CDR2 YNNKEL (reference sequence). CDR3 coding DNA: TGTGCCAGCAGCAAGTTGAAACCAGGGACAGTCTCTGGAAACACCATATATTTT. It codes for CASSKLKPGTVSGNTIYF.

This clonotype showed up many times. This chain connects TRBV28 to TRBJ2-7, with TRBD1 identical over 9 bases. CDR1 and CDR2 from the germline V gene are MDHEN and SYDVKM. The length of the CDR3 is 15 residues. After removal of 5 bases from V and 8 bases from J, the junction contained 13 bases not matched to a gene. The CDR3 loop is CASSHSGQGSRQQYF. In DNA, the CDR3 is TGTGCCAGCAGTCACTCGGGACAGGGTTCCCGTCAGCAGTACTTC.

Comment on this clonotype: A much larger clone lies one base from this, so it may be a read error. J is TRBJ1-1 and V is TRBV4-1; 8 nucleotides line up with TRBD1. Germline trimming cut 1 base from V and 4 bases from J; bases unmatched to any gene: 5. This CDR3 contains 15 residues. The germline CDR1 and CDR2 sequences are MGHRA and YSYEKL. The DNA for the CDR3 is TGCGCCAGCAGCCAAGCGACAGGACAGGGCACTGAAGCTTTCTTT. Its protein is CASSQATGQGTEAFF.

This clonotype was counted between two and nine times. The chain uses TRBV6-2 or TRBV6-3 and TRBJ1-1; the D gene is possibly TRBD1 (6 bases). Deletions cut 2 bases from V and 3 bases from J, with 13 bases between. The CDR3 spans 15 residues. Germline values: CDR1 MNHEY, CDR2 SVGEGT. This chain's CDR3 is CASSYVGGEYTEAFF. CDR3 bases: TGTGCCAGCAGTTACGTTGGGGGCGAGTACACTGAAGCTTTCTTT.

This clonotype showed up just a few times. The CDR3 coding sequence is TGTGCCAGCAGCGCCGACAGGCTCTATGGCTACACCTTC. It is translated as CASSADRLYGYTF. V usage is TRBV12-3 or TRBV12-4 and J usage is TRBJ1-2; the D gene is possibly TRBD1 (6 bases). Trimming stripped 6 bases from V and 4 bases from J, with 12 bases between. This CDR3 is built from 13 residues.

This clonotype was seen many times. The V call is TRBV27, the J call TRBJ1-5; no reliable D call. Germline-derived CDR1 and CDR2 are MNHEY and SMNVEV (reference sequence). The length of the CDR3 is 15 residues. V was pared by 2 bases and J by 0 bases, with 8 bases between. The CDR3 sequence is CASSLMADSNQPQHF. The CDR3 DNA reads TGTGCCAGCAGTTTAATGGCGGATAGCAATCAGCCCCAGCATTTT.

This clonotype was counted many times. The chain uses TRBV20-1 and TRBJ2-3; D perhaps matches TRBD1 (5 bases). Deletions cut 6 bases from V and 0 bases from J, with 16 bases between. Germline V gene lookup returns CDR1 DFQATT and CDR2 SNEGSKA (reference sequence). The CDR3 length is 15 residues. The CDR3 DNA reads TGCAGTGCCACTAACAGGATTACTAGCACAGATACGCAGTATTTT. Protein: CSATNRITSTDTQYF.